This T cell receptor (beta chain) comes out of a study of blood T cell repertoires in COVID-19 (dated by TCRdb to about 2020). Describing the broader study: The collaborator samples originated in the United States, Italy and Spain and spanned the acute and convalescent phases of COVID-19. A de-identified subject ID, COVID-19 status, age in years and sex were almost always included in the sample metadata. The material from the prospective study consisted of cDNA or gDNA derived from T cells, B-cell-depleted T cells, or PBMCs. The repertoires were released in a freely available public database intended as a resource for research on the immune response to SARS-CoV-2. The samples were drawn from two sources: the first 160 participants of the ongoing ImmuneRACE study, and over 1,000 subjects contributed by 6 global collaborators. The dataset comprised deeply sampled blood TCRbeta repertoires from subjects exposed to, actively infected with, or recovered from COVID-19. Where available, HLA class I and class II types were taken from metadata supplied by the sample provider and were not determined by assay-based typing. General conclusions and limits of the study: Clinical and demographic metadata were provided uncurated, with the amount varying by source and participant.

In the prospective study, participants were roughly 18 to 89 years old, resided in about two dozen geographic areas of the United States, and were enrolled through a virtual design. In the prospective study, participants were assigned to cohorts based on the clinical history participants reported in a screening survey and a study questionnaire. A participant counted as exposed if, within 2 weeks of entering the study, that participant had been in contact with someone who had a PCR-confirmed or clinician-diagnosed COVID-19 case. In the prospective study, mobile phlebotomists collected whole blood, serum and a nasopharyngeal or oropharyngeal swab from each participant. Participants in the prospective study had the option to provide additional blood draws and questionnaires over a 2-month period. Blood samples from the prospective study were shipped frozen or at room temperature prior to DNA extraction.

In the case of this clone: It lacks a known antigen. No much larger clonotype is one base removed from it; base qualities were not supplied.

The germline V and J ends show losses of 6 bases and 1 base respectively, and no gene match explains 5 bases of the junction. Via the germline V gene, CDR1 is LGHNA and CDR2 YSLEER. The CDR3 has 14 amino acids, counting the end cysteine and phenylalanine. The only DNA kept is the CDR3, 42 bases in frame from the first base. The immunoSEQ Assay, a bias-controlled multiplex PCR, was used to amplify TCRbeta CDR3 regions from genomic DNA. The source study handled its data this way. The number of nucleated cells in each sample was estimated by amplification of reference gene primers within the assay. To quantify the absolute abundance of each unique TCRbeta CDR3 rearrangement, sequence reads were collapsed and filtered. For each sample, productive Simpson clonality was calculated by taking the square root of Simpson's diversity index across productive rearrangements. This immuneACCESS table, as held by TCRdb, lists in-frame sequences with V and J called but not all clones. Of the missing ones, under half trace to an unresolved V gene in checked studies; the others have no known cause. V, J and clone size are taken as reported in that table, and D and trimming were inferred from the DNA itself. This sample is represented by 150,000 or so clones; around four fifths of them were singletons. The leading ten clones occupy around 5% of the sample.

This sequence originates from an older man who had been exposed to COVID-19. The source material was PBMCs or T cells enriched from blood (not recorded which). The chain uses TRBV4-3 and TRBJ1-1, and TRBD1 aligns with 7 junction nucleotides. The bases are TGCGCCAGCAGACCCGGGACAGCGAACACTGAAGCTTTCTTT. It codes for CASRPGTANTEAFF.